These 14 T cell receptor beta chains were sequenced from one sample in a study of OX40 agonist ivuxolimab in advanced cancers. Produced via immunoSEQ multiplex PCR; TCRdb's table is partial and in-frame only. The sample contains about 90,000 clones, 85% to 90% of which appear only once. The sequencing here drew on CD4+ or CD8+ T cells sorted from blood, taken in a trial of the OX40 agonist ivuxolimab. All receptors come from an adult with an advanced solid tumor such as melanoma, head and neck, liver or kidney cancer.

To note about this clone: The same CDR3 can be traced to other DNA sequences in this sample. J is TRBJ1-2 and V is TRBV29-1; D uncertain. Trimming left V 4 bases short and J 4 bases short, with 7 bases between. The CDR3 length is 11 residues. Germline CDR1 SQVTM, CDR2 ANQGSEA. The CDR3 protein is CSVGAGYGYTF. The CDR3 DNA follows: TGCAGCGTTGGGGCAGGCTATGGCTACACCTTC.

This chain joins TRBV21-1 and TRBJ1-1; the table's D call TRBD1 went unverified against the DNA. TRBV21-1 is a pseudogene segment. CDR3 length: 20 residues. CDR3 in amino acids: CASSKSIRPFLAGVNTEAFF. As DNA, the CDR3 is TGTGCCAGCAGCAAATCCATTCGCCCCTTCCTTGCAGGGGTGAACACTGAAGCTTTCTTT.

The chain combines TRBV18 with TRBJ1-1; the D is unclear. The CDR3 covers 12 residues. Germline-derived CDR1 and CDR2 are KGHSH and LQKENI. Deletions cut 2 bases from V and 2 bases from J, with 3 bases between. CDR3 bases: TGTGCCAGCTCACCAACTAACACTGAAGCTTTCTTT. Its protein product is CASSPTNTEAFF.

The chain links TRBV9 to TRBJ2-3; D possibly corresponds to TRBD2 (6 bases). This CDR3 spans 17 amino acids. V was cut by 4 bases and J by 7 bases, with 25 bases left in between. From germline, CDR1 is SGDLS and CDR2 YYNGEE. Here the CDR3 DNA reads TGTGCCAGCAGCCCCCAGTGGGCGGGGATGAATTCCTATACGCAGTATTTT. Translating gives CASSPQWAGMNSYTQYF. Variable domain in full (rest from reference TRBV9 and TRBJ2-3): DSGVTQTPKHLITATGQRVTLRCSPRSGDLSVYWYQQSLDQGLQFLIQYYNGEERAKGNILERFSAQQFPDLHSELNLSSLELGDSALYFCASSPQWAGMNSYTQYFGPGTRLTVL.

The chain recombines TRBV30 with TRBJ2-1; D remains unclear. V was pared by 4 bases and J by 6 bases, with 7 bases between. This CDR3 comprises 11 residues. CDR1 and CDR2 (germline): GTSNPN, SVGIG (reference sequence). This chain's CDR3 is CAWTGFNEQFF. The CDR3 DNA sequence: TGTGCCTGGACTGGTTTCAATGAGCAGTTCTTC.

V is TRBV2 and J is TRBJ2-1, with 8 bases fitting TRBD2. The V gene's germline CDR1 is SNHLY and CDR2 FYNNEI. Trimming removed 1 base from V and 4 bases from J; junction bases left unmatched: 3. The CDR3 is made up of 15 amino acids. The CDR3 DNA sequence: TGTGCCAGCAGTGAAGGTGCGGGAGGATACAATGAGCAGTTCTTC. It translates to CASSEGAGGYNEQFF.

The J gene is TRBJ1-2, the V gene TRBV5-1; D unresolved. Trimming pared 0 bases from V and 4 bases from J, leaving 10 bases between. Looked up from germline, CDR1 is SGHRS and CDR2 is YFSETQ. CDR3 length: 14 amino acids. The CDR3 DNA reads as TGCGCCAGCAGCTTGGAGGCAGGATTCTATGGCTACACCTTC. Translating gives CASSLEAGFYGYTF.

The V gene is TRBV19, the J gene TRBJ2-3, with no clear D. The CDR3 is 13 residues long. Deletions cut 3 bases from V and 0 bases from J, with 4 bases between. The V gene's germline CDR1 is LNHDA and CDR2 SQIVND (reference sequence). The CDR3 loop is CASSIPSTDTQYF. The CDR3 DNA reads TGTGCCAGTAGTATCCCTAGCACAGATACGCAGTATTTT.

V and J are TRBV6-5 and TRBJ2-2, with D tentatively TRBD1 (6 bases). V lost 7 bases and J 4 bases, leaving 16 bases between the germline ends. This CDR3 spans 15 amino acids. Germline V gene data show CDR1 as MNHEY and CDR2 as SVGAGI. In DNA, the CDR3 is TGTGCCAGCAATTCACAGGGATCGGGCACCGGGGAGCTGTTTTTT. Its translation is CASNSQGSGTGELFF.

CDR3 sequence reads: CASSASDTQYF. The CDR3 DNA reads as TGTGCCAGCAGTGCATCAGATACGCAGTATTTT. The chain employs TRBV6-4 and TRBJ2-3; no definite D call. CDR1 and CDR2 (germline): MRHNA, SNTAGT. There are 11 residues in the CDR3. Trimming removed 4 bases at V and 4 bases at J, with 3 bases between.

The chain combines TRBV30 with TRBJ1-4; 7 bases are shared with TRBD1. Trimming at V came to 2 bases and at J to 3 bases, leaving 15 bases not matched to a gene. The CDR3 runs to 18 residues. Per the germline V gene, CDR1 is GTSNPN and CDR2 is SVGIG (reference sequence). Here the CDR3 reads CAWSPLRLRGLANEKLFF. The CDR3 coding sequence is TGTGCCTGGAGTCCTTTGCGGTTAAGGGGGCTTGCTAATGAAAAACTGTTTTTT.

The chain uses TRBV18 and TRBJ2-1; D might be TRBD1 or TRBD2, each matching 5 bases. V was clipped by 3 bases and J by 7 bases, with 16 bases between them. Looked up from germline, CDR1 is KGHSH and CDR2 is LQKENI. The CDR3 extends over 15 amino acids. In DNA, the CDR3 is TGTGCCAGCTCACCCTGGGACCCTTGGGTTAATGAGCAGTTCTTC. Translating it yields CASSPWDPWVNEQFF. The complete variable domain, with remaining parts taken from reference TRBV18 and TRBJ2-1, reads NAGVMQNPRHLVRRRGQEARLRCSPMKGHSHVYWYRQLPEEGLKFMVYLQKENIIDESGMPKERFSAEFPKEGPSILRIQQVVRGDSAAYFCASSPWDPWVNEQFFGPGTRLTVL.

The V gene is TRBV9, the J gene TRBJ1-3, with TRBD1 as a possible D gene (6 bases). CDR3 size: 18 residues. V lost 2 bases and J lost 4, with 22 bases in between. Germline V lookup: CDR1 SGDLS, CDR2 YYNGEE. In DNA form, the CDR3 reads TGTGCCAGCAGCGTGGATCCCCTGGGCAGGGGACGGGGAAACACCATATATTTT. Residues: CASSVDPLGRGRGNTIYF. Drawing the rest from reference TRBV9 and TRBJ1-3, the complete variable domain is DSGVTQTPKHLITATGQRVTLRCSPRSGDLSVYWYQQSLDQGLQFLIQYYNGEERAKGNILERFSAQQFPDLHSELNLSSLELGDSALYFCASSVDPLGRGRGNTIYFGEGSWLTVV.

The rearrangement joins TRBV6-6 to TRBJ2-2; unclear D gene. Between the trimmed V and J ends, which lost 4 bases and 8 bases, there was a span of 8 bases. The CDR3 covers 12 residues. The germline V gene encodes CDR1 MNHNY and CDR2 SVGAGI (reference sequence). The DNA for the CDR3 is TGTGCCAGCAGTTCCAAAAGGGGGGAGCTGTTTTTT. It specifies CASSSKRGELFF.